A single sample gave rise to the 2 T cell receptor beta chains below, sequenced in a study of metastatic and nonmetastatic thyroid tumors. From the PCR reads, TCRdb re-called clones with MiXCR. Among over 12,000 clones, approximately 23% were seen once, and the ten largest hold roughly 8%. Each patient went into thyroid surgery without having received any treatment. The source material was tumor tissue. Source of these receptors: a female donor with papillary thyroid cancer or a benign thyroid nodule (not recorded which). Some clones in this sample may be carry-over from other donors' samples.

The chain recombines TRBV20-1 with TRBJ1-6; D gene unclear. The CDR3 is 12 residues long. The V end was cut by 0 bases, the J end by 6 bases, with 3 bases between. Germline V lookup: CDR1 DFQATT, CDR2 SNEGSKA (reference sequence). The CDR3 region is CSARDGNSPLHF. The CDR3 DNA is TGCAGTGCTAGAGATGGTAATTCACCCCTCCACTTT.

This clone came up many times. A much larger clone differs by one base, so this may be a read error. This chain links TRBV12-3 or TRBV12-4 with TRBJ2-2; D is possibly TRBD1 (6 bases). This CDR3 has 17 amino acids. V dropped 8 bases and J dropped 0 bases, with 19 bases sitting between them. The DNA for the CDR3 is TGTGCCAGCCAAACTAACAGGGTGGGGGCGAACACCGGGGAGCTGTTTTTT. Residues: CASQTNRVGANTGELFF.